This T cell receptor beta chain was captured by sequencing in a study of blood T cell repertoires in COVID-19 (TCRdb year 2020). Background on the whole study: The collaborator samples originated in the United States, Italy and Spain and spanned the acute and convalescent phases of COVID-19. The prospective study material was composed of cDNA or gDNA derived from T cells, B-cell-depleted T cells, or PBMCs. The samples were drawn from the first 160 participants of the ongoing ImmuneRACE study and from 950 to 1,500 subjects provided by 6 global collaborators. Where HLA class I and class II types were available, the types were taken from metadata supplied by the sample provider, not from assay-based typing. Deeply sampled blood TCRbeta repertoires from subjects exposed to, actively infected with, or recovered from COVID-19 were included in the dataset. Sample metadata almost always included a de-identified subject ID, COVID-19 status, age in years and sex. The repertoires were released in a freely available public database meant as a resource for research on the immune response to SARS-CoV-2. Points the paper makes about the study in general: The amount of clinical and demographic metadata varied by source and participant and was provided uncurated.

As for this clone: Its antigen has not been determined. Per-nucleotide qualities are absent, and no much larger clonotype sits a single base away.

From the cysteine up to the phenylalanine, the CDR3 has a length of 15 residues. Of the read, only the CDR3 DNA is kept; its 45 bases are in frame from base 1. The CDR1 and CDR2 encoded by the germline V gene are SGHNT and YENEEA. Here V drops 0 bases and J drops 5 bases, and the junction holds 1 base not matched to any gene. The immunoSEQ Assay, a bias-controlled multiplex PCR, was used to amplify TCRbeta CDR3 regions from genomic DNA. In the source study's methods: Nucleated cell counts per sample were estimated from amplification of reference gene primers within the assay. Sequence reads were collapsed and filtered to measure the absolute abundance of every unique TCRbeta CDR3 rearrangement. Productive Simpson clonality was computed per sample as the square root of Simpson's diversity index over productive rearrangements. TCRdb stores this immuneACCESS table with in-frame sequences only. Part of the clones is absent; in the studies checked, under half of the shortfall reflects unresolved V genes, and no reason is known for the rest. That table supplies the V and J calls and clone size; D and trimming were determined from the DNA. The sample contains approximately 140,000 clones, 80% to 85% of them found a single time. The top ten hold approximately 8.9% of the sample.

In Seattle, one collaborating source enrolled patients while the infection was active and tracked those patients longitudinally over the course of disease. Each collaborating institution followed its own protocols to collect whole blood in K2EDTA tubes. Collaborator samples were shipped for TCRbeta analysis as frozen whole blood, isolated PBMCs, or DNA extracted from either sample type. The rearranged chain carries TRBV11-3 and TRBJ2-5, and 12 junctional nucleotides match TRBD1. The sequenced sample consisted of peripheral blood. The TCR originated in a man aged 25-40 years with COVID-19, enrolled during active disease. The CDR3 region reads CASSLDGTGGETQYF. The DNA sequence reads TGTGCCAGCAGCTTAGATGGGACAGGGGGCGAGACCCAGTACTTC.